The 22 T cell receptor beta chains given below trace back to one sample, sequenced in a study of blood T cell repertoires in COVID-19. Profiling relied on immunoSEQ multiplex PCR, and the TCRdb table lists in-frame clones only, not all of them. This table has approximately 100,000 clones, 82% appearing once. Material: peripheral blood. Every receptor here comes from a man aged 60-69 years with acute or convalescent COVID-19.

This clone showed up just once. The CDR3 spells CSAAQNTEAFF. In nucleotides, the CDR3 is TGCAGTGCTGCACAGAACACTGAAGCTTTCTTT. This chain joins TRBV20-1 and TRBJ1-1, with D unclear. Germline CDR1 reads DFQATT; CDR2 reads SNEGSKA (reference sequence). Trimming left V 5 bases short and J 1 base short, with 5 bases between. The CDR3 is 11 amino acids.

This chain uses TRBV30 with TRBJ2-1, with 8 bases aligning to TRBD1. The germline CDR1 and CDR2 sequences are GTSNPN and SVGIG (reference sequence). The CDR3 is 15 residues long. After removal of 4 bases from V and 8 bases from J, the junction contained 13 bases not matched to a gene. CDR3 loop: CAWTFGTGGFYEQFF. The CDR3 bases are TGTGCCTGGACCTTCGGGACAGGAGGTTTCTATGAGCAGTTCTTC.

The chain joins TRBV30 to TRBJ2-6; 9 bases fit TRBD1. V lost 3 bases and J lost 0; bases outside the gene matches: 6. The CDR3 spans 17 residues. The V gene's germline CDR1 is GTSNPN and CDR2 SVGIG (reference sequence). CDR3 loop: CAWSRDRVGSGANVLTF. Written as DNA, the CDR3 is TGTGCCTGGAGCCGGGACAGGGTGGGCTCTGGGGCCAACGTCCTGACTTTC.

CDR3 nucleotide sequence: TGTGCCAGCAGCCATAGTTCGTCGAACACTGAAGCTTTCTTT. Its protein product is CASSHSSSNTEAFF. The V call is TRBV3-1 (or the pseudogene TRBV3-2), the J call TRBJ1-1, with D unclear. Germline CDR1 LGHDT, CDR2 YNNKEL (reference sequence). CDR3 length: 14 residues. V gave up 3 bases and J gave up 1 base, with 9 bases separating them.

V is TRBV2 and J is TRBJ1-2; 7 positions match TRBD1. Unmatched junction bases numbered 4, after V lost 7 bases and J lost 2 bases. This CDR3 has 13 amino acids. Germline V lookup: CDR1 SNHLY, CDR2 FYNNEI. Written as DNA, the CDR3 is TGTGCCAGCAAGTCGGGACAGAACTATGGCTACACCTTC. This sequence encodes CASKSGQNYGYTF.

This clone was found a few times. This chain's CDR3 is CASSQGPQGNTEAFF. The CDR3 DNA reads as TGTGCCAGCAGCCAGGGTCCACAGGGAAACACTGAAGCTTTCTTT. The chain employs TRBV4-2 and TRBJ1-1; TRBD1 might be the D (6 bases). This CDR3 has 15 residues. V was clipped by 3 bases and J by 2 bases, with 13 bases between them. Germline V gene sequence: CDR1 LGHNA, CDR2 YNFKEQ.

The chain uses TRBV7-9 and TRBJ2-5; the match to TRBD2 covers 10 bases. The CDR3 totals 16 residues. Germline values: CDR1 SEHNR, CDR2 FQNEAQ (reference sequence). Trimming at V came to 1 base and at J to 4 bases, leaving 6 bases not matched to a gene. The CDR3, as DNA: TGTGCCAGCAGCTTAGGGATAGCGGGAGGAGGAGAGACCCAGTACTTC. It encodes CASSLGIAGGGETQYF. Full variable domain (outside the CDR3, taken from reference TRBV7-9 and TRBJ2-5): DTGVSQNPRHKITKRGQNVTFRCDPISEHNRLYWYRQTLGQGPEFLTYFQNEAQLEKSRLLSDRFSAERPKGSFSTLEIQRTEQGDSAMYLCASSLGIAGGGETQYFGPGTRLLVL.

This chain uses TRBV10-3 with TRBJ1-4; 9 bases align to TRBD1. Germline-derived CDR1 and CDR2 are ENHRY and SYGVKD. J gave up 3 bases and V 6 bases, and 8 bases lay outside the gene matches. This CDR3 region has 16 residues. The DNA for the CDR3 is TGTGCCATCAGCCCCGGGACAGGGACTGCTAATGAAAAACTGTTTTTT. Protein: CAISPGTGTANEKLFF.

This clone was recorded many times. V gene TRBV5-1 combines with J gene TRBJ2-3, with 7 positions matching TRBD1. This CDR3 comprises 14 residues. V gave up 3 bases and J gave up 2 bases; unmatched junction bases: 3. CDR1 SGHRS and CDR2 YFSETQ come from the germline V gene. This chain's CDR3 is CASSSGQITDTQYF. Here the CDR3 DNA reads TGCGCCAGCAGCTCGGGACAGATCACAGATACGCAGTATTTT.

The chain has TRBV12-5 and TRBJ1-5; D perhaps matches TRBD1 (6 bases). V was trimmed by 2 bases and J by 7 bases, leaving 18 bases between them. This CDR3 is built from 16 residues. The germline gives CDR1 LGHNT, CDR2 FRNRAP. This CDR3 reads CASGLIQGLGYQPQHF. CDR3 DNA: TGTGCTAGTGGTTTGATACAGGGATTAGGATACCAGCCCCAGCATTTT.

This CDR3 reads CARRGRGAPGSNEQFF. In nucleotides, the CDR3 is TGTGCCCGTCGGGGGCGGGGGGCACCGGGATCTAATGAGCAGTTCTTC. The gene calls are TRBV19 and TRBJ2-1; 8 nucleotides match TRBD2. The CDR3 consists of 16 residues. Germline CDR1 is LNHDA and CDR2 is SQIVND (reference sequence). The trim removed 11 bases at V and 7 bases at J, leaving 19 bases unmatched.

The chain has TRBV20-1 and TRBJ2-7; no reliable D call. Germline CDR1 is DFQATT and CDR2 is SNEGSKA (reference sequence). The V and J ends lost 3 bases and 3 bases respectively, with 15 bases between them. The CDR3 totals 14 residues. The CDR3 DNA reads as TGCAGTGCTAGTTGGGCTACCTCCCTCTACGAGCAGTACTTC. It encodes CSASWATSLYEQYF.

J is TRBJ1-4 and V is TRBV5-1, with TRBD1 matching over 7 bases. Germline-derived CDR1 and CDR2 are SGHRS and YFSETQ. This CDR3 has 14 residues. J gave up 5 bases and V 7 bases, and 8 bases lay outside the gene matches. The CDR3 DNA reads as TGCGCCAGCGGTCCGGGACAGCCCAATGAAAAACTGTTTTTT. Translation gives CASGPGQPNEKLFF. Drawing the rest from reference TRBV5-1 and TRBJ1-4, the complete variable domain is KAGVTQTPRYLIKTRGQQVTLSCSPISGHRSVSWYQQTPGQGLQFLFEYFSETQRNKGNFPGRFSGRQFSNSRSEMNVSTLELGDSALYLCASGPGQPNEKLFFGSGTQLSVL.

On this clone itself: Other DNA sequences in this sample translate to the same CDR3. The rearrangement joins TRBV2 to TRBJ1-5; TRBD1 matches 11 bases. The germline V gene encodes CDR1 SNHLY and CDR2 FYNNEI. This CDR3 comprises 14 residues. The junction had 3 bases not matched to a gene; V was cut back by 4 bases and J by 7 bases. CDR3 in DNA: TGTGCCAGCAGTGCCGGGACAGGGGGACAGCCCCAGCATTTT. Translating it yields CASSAGTGGQPQHF. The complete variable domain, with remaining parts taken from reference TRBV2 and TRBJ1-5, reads EPEVTQTPSHQVTQMGQEVILRCVPISNHLYFYWYRQILGQKVEFLVSFYNNEISEKSEIFDDQFSVERPDGSNFTLKIRSTKLEDSAMYFCASSAGTGGQPQHFGDGTRLSIL.

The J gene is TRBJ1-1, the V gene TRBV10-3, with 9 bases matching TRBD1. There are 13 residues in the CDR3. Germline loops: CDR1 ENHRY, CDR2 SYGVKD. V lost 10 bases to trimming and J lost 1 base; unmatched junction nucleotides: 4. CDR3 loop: CATSTGGNTEAFF. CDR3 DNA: TGTGCCACTTCGACAGGGGGGAACACTGAAGCTTTCTTT.

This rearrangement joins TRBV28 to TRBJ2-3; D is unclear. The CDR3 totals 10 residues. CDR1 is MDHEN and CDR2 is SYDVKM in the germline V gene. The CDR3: CTKPEDTQYF. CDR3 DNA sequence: TGTACTAAGCCCGAAGATACGCAGTATTTT.

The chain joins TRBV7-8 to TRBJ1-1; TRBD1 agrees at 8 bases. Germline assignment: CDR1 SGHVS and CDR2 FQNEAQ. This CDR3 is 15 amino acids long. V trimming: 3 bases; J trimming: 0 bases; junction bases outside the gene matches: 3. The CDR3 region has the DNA TGTGCCAGCAGCTTCCCACAGGGGGTGAACACTGAAGCTTTCTTT. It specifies CASSFPQGVNTEAFF.

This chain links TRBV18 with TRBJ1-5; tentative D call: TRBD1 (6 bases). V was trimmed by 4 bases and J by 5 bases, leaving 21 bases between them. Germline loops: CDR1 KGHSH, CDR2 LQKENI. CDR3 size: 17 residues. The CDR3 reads CASSLVQGQGNYQPQHF. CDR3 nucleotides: TGTGCCAGCTCACTAGTTCAGGGGCAAGGGAACTATCAGCCCCAGCATTTT.

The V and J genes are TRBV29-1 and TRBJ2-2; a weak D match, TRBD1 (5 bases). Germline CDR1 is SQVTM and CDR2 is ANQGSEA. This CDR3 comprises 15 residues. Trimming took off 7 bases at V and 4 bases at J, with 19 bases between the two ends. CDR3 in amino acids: CSAAPTVPGTGELFF. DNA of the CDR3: TGCAGCGCTGCCCCGACAGTCCCAGGCACCGGGGAGCTGTTTTTT.

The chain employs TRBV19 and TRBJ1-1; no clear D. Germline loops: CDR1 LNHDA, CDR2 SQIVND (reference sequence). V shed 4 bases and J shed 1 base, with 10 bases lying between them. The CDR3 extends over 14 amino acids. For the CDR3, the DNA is TGTGCCAGTAGTAGGACCCGGGGGAACACTGAAGCTTTCTTT. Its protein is CASSRTRGNTEAFF.

The CDR3 DNA sequence: TGTGCCAGTAGTAACCTCTACTACGACAGGGCGCGGAACATTCAGTACTTC. Its protein product is CASSNLYYDRARNIQYF. This rearrangement joins TRBV19 to TRBJ2-4; 7 nucleotides align to TRBD1. Germline V gene data show CDR1 as LNHDA and CDR2 as SQIVND (reference sequence). The CDR3 sequence is 17 residues long. The junction had 16 bases not matched to a gene; V was cut back by 4 bases and J by 7 bases.

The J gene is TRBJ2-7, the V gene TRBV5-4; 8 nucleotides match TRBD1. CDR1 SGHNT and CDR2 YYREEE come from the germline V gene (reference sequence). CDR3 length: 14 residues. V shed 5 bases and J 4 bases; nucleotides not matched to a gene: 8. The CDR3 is CASSFGDRTYEQYF. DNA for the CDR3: TGTGCCAGCAGTTTCGGGGACAGGACTTACGAGCAGTACTTC. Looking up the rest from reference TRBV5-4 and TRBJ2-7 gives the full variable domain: ETGVTQSPTHLIKTRGQQVTLRCSSQSGHNTVSWYQQALGQGPQFIFQYYREEENGRGNFPPRFSGLQFPNYSSELNVNALELDDSALYLCASSFGDRTYEQYFGPGTRLTVT.